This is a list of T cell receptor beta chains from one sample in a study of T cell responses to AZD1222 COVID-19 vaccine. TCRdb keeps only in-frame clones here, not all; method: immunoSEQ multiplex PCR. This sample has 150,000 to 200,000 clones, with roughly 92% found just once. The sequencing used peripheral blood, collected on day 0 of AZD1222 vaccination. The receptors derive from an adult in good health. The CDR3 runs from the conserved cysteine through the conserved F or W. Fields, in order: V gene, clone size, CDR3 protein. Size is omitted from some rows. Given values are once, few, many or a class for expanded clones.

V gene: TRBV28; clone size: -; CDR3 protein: CASSLGLNTEAFF
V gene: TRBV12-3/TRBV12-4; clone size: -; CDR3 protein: CASSPRRAEAFF
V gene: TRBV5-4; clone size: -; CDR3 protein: CASSLDTGANVLTF
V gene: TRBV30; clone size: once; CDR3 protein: CAWSRGAYNEKLFF
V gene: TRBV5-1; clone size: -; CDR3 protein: CASGSTSTDTQYF
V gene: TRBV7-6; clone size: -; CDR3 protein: CASSPSGYRDRDEAFF
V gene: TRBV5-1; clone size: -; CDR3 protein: CASSFTTATNEKLFF
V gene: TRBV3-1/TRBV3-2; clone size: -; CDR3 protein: CASSQKGASGNTIYF
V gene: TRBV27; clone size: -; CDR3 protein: CASSYIPNQPQHF
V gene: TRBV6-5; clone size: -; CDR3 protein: CASTGTEYGYTF
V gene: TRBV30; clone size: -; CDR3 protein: CASSGTVNTGELFF
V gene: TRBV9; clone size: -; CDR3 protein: CASSGPGNEQFF
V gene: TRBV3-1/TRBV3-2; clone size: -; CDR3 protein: CASSHTGGGYTF
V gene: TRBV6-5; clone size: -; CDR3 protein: CASGQRVNTGELFF
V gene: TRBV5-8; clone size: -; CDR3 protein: CASSFITEAFF
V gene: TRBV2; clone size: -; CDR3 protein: CASIKGRTSVYNEQFF
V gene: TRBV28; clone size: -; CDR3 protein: CASSFLDRAEAFF
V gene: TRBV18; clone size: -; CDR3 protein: CASSSGQGARNSPLHF
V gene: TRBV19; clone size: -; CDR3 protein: CASREGHGYTF
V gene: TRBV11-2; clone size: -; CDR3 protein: CASSWDLATEQFF
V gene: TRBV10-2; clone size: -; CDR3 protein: CASMAGRHQETQYF
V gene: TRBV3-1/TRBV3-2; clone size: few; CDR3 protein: CASSQEQGRGSYEQYF
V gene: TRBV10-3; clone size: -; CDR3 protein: CAIGSGAVLDSPMDSPLHF
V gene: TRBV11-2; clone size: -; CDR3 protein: CASSVGPRRTQYF
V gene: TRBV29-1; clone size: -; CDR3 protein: CSVEVRGSPRFYNEQFF
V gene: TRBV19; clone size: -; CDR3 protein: CASSGEAFNQPQHF
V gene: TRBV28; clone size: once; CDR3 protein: CASSPRGAREKLFF
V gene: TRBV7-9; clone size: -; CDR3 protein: CASSRPLTGSSYEQYF
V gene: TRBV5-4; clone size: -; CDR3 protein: CASSSTGVTGYTF
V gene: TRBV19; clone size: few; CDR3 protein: CASSLQGAARSGNTIYF
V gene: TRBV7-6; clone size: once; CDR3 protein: CASSLPRARLSSYNEQFF
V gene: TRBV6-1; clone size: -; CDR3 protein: CASSDGGGWQPQHF
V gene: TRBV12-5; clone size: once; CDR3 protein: CASGFSQPQHF
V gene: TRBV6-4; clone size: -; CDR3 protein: CASSPEGTNYGYTF
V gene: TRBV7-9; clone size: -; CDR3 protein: CASTTGSNEQFF
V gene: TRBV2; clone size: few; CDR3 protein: CASSETGNQETQYF
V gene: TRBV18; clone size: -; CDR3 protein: CASSPDGYYGYTF
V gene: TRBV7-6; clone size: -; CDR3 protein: CASSPYHGTDYYEQYF
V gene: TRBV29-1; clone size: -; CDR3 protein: CSVLTHRSGNTIYF
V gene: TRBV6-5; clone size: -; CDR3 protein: CASSYVLAGDGEQFF